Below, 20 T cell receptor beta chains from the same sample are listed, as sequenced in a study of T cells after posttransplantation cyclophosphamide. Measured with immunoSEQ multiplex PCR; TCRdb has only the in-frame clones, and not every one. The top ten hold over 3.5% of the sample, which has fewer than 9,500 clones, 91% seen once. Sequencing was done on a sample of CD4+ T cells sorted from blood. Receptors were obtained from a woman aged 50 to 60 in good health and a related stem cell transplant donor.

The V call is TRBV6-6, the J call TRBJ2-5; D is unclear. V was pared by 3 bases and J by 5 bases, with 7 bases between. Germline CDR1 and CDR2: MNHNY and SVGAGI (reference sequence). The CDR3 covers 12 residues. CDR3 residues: CASSYGQETQYF. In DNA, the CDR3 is TGTGCCAGCAGTTATGGTCAGGAGACCCAGTACTTC.

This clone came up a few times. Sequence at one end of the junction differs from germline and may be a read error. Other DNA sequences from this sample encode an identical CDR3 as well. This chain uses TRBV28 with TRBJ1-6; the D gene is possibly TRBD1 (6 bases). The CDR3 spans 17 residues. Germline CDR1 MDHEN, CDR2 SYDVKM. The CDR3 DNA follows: TGTGCCAGCAGTTTCACTACAGGGATCACCTATAATTCCCCCCTCCACTTT. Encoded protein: CASSFTTGITYNSPLHF.

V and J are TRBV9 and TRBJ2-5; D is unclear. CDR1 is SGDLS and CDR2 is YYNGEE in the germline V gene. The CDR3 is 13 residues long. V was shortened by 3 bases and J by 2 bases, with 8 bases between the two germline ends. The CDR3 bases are TGTGCCAGCAGCGCCGGGTTACAAGAGACCCAGTACTTC. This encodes CASSAGLQETQYF.

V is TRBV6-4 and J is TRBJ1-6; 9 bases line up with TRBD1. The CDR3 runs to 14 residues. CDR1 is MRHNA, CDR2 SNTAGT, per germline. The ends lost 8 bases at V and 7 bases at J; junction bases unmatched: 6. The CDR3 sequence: CASARDRANSPLHF. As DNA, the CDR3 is TGTGCCAGCGCCAGGGACAGGGCGAATTCACCCCTCCACTTT.

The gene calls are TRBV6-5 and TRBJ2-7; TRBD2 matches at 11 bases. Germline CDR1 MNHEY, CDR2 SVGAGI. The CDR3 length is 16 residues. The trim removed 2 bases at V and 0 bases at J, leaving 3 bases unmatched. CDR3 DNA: TGTGCCAGCAGTTACGGGCTAGCGGGGGGCTCCTACGAGCAGTACTTC. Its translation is CASSYGLAGGSYEQYF.

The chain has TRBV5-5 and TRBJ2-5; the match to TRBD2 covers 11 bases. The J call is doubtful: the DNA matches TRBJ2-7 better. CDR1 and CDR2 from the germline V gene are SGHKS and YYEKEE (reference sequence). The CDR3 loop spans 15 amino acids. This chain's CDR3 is CASSPGLADFYEQYF. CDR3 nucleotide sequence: TGTGCCAGCAGCCCGGGACTAGCGGACTTCTACGAGCAGTACTTC.

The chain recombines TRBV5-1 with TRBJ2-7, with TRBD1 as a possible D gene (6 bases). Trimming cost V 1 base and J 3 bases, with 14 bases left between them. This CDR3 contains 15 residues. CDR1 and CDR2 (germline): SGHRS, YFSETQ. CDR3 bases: TGCGCCAGCAGCTTGACCGGGACATACAACTACGAGCAGTACTTC. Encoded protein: CASSLTGTYNYEQYF.

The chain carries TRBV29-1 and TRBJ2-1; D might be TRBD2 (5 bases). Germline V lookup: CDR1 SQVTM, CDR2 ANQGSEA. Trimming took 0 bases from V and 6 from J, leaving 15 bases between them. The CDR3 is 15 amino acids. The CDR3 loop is CSVEDWVGRGNEQFF. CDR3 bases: TGCAGCGTTGAAGATTGGGTGGGCCGGGGCAATGAGCAGTTCTTC.

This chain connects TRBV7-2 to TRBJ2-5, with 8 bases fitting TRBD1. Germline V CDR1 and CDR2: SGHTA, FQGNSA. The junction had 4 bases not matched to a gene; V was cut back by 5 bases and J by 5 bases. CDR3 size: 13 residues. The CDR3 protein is CASSRTGLETQYF. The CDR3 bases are TGTGCCAGCAGCAGGACAGGGTTGGAGACCCAGTACTTC.

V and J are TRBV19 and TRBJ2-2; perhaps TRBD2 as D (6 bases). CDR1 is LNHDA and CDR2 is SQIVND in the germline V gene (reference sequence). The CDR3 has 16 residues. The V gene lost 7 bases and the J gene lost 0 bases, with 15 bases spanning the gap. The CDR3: CASTERAGSNTGELFF. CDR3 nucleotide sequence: TGTGCCAGTACCGAGCGGGCGGGCTCGAACACCGGGGAGCTGTTTTTT.

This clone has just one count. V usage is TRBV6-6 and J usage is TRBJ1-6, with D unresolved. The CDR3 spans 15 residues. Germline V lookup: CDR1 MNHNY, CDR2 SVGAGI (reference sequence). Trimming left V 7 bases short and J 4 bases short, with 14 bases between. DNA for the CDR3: TGTGCCAGCACCCAAGTCGACGGGTATAATTCACCCCTCCACTTT. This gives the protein CASTQVDGYNSPLHF.

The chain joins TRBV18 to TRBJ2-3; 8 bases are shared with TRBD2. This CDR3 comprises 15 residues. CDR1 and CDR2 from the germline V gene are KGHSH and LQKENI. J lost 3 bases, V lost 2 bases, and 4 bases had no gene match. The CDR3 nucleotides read TGTGCCAGCTCACCATGGGAGCGGGGGACAGATACGCAGTATTTT. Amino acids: CASSPWERGTDTQYF.

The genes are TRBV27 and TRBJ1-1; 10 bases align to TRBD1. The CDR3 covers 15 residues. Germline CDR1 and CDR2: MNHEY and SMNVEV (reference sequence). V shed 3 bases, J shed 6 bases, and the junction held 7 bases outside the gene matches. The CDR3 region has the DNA TGTGCCAGCAGTTTCCGGACAGGGGGTACCCCTGAAGCTTTCTTT. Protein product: CASSFRTGGTPEAFF.

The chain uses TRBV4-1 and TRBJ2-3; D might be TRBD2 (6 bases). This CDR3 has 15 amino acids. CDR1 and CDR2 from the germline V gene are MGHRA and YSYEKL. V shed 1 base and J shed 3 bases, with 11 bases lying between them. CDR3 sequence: CASSQGGGWTDTQYF. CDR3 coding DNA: TGCGCCAGCAGCCAAGGTGGGGGGTGGACAGATACGCAGTATTTT.

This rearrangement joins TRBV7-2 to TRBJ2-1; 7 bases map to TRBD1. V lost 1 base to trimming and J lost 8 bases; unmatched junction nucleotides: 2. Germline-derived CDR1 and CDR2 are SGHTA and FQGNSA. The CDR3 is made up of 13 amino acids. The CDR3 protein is CASSLVQGYEQFF. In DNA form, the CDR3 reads TGTGCCAGCAGCTTAGTACAGGGGTATGAGCAGTTCTTC. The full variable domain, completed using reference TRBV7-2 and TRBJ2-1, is GAGVSQSPSNKVTEKGKDVELRCDPISGHTALYWYRQSLGQGLEFLIYFQGNSAPDKSGLPSDRFSAERTGGSVSTLTIQRTQQEDSAVYLCASSLVQGYEQFFGPGTRLTVL.

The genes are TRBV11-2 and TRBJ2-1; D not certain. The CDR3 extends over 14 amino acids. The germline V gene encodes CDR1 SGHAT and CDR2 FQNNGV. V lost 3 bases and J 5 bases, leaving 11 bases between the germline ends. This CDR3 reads CASSLSGWDNEQFF. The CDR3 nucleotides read TGTGCCAGCAGCTTGTCGGGTTGGGACAATGAGCAGTTCTTC.

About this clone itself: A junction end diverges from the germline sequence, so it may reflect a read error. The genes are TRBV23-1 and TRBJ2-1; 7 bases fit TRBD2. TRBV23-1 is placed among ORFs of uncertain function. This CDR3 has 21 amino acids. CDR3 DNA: TGCGCCGGCAGTCAATGGCGACGTGCCCGGGAGGAGGTGGAGGGGAGGGGTGAGCAGTTCTTC. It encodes CAGSQWRRAREEVEGRGEQFF.

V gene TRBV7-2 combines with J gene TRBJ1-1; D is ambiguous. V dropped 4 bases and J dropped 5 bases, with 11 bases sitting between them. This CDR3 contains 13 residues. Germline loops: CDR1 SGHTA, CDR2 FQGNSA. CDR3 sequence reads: CASSYPPGTEAFF. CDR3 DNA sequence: TGTGCCAGCAGCTACCCACCGGGGACTGAAGCTTTCTTT.

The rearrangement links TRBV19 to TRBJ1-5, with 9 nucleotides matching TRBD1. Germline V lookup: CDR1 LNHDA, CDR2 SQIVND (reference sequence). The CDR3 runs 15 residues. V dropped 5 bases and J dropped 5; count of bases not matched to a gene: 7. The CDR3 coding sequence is TGTGCCAGTAGTGGTTGGACAGGGGCCGATCAGCCCCAGCATTTT. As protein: CASSGWTGADQPQHF.

The CDR3 protein is CASKGLSGGANYGYTF. The CDR3 region has the DNA TGTGCCAGCAAAGGACTTTCGGGTGGAGCTAACTATGGCTACACCTTC. The chain couples TRBV5-6 to TRBJ1-2; D is uncertain. Trimming cost V 6 bases and J 0 bases, with 18 bases left between them. Germline CDR1 is SGHDT and CDR2 is YYEEEE. CDR3 length: 16 amino acids.